The clone carrying this T cell receptor beta chain has only one observation. These data come from a study of blood T cell repertoires in COVID-19. Study background: The analysed material was cDNA or gDNA that came from T cells, B-cell-depleted T cells, or PBMCs.

Authors' data handling: Counts of nucleated cells, estimated from reference gene primer amplification, were obtained. Clones were read by immunoSEQ multiplex PCR, and TCRdb kept only the in-frame ones, dropping some. V, J and clone size derive from that table, while D and trimming were established from the DNA sequence. The repertoire holds about 200,000 clones, about four fifths seen once, with more than 8% in the top ten. Sequences were obtained from peripheral blood. This clonotype was obtained from a woman in her 50s with acute or convalescent COVID-19.

The CDR3 nucleotides read TGTGCCAGCAGCCTCCAGGGTTCCACTGAAGCTTTCTTT. Translation gives CASSLQGSTEAFF. The genes are TRBV3-1 (or the pseudogene TRBV3-2) and TRBJ1-1; D may be TRBD1 (5 bases). There are 13 residues in the CDR3. Germline CDR1 and CDR2: LGHDT and YNNKEL (reference sequence). Trimming removed 4 bases from V and 4 bases from J, with 10 bases in between.